This TCR beta chain originates from a study of cytomegalovirus exposure and HLA in healthy donors. Study observations and caveats: An analysis done earlier found most TCR beta V segments productive about 90% or about 30% of the time. The later analysis indicated that the majority of CMV-associated TCR beta chains appeared HLA-restricted.

The study ran its PCR with 60 Vbeta and 13 Jbeta primers. Repertoires were generated with immunoSEQ multiplex PCR, while TCRdb's copy carries only in-frame clones and drops some. The table includes about 110,000 clones, around 79% detected once. This clone was recorded a few times. What it binds is not known. The CDR3 loop spans 19 amino acids. The V gene end was trimmed by 2 bases and the J gene end by 5 bases; junction bases not matched to a gene: 17. CDR1 is SGHTA, CDR2 FQGNSA, per germline. Material: PBMCs. The receptor was derived from a woman in her twenties or thirties in good health and CMV-seronegative. The chain combines TRBV7-2 with TRBJ2-3; 9 positions match TRBD1. CDR3 in amino acids: CASSLTGRRRTGVKDTQYF. The DNA for the CDR3 is TGTGCCAGCAGCTTAACGGGTAGGAGAAGGACAGGGGTAAAAGATACGCAGTATTTT.